This T cell receptor beta chain was captured in a study of cytomegalovirus exposure and HLA in healthy donors. Study-level findings and limits: In a later analysis, specific HLA alleles were associated with 15,000 to 20,000 TCR beta sequences at a 0.05 false discovery rate. The Asian-associated ancestry cluster reportedly had fewer N-insertions than the roughly 670-donor mean in a later analysis.

PCR primers comprised 60 Vbeta and 13 Jbeta primers. Only in-frame clones appear in the TCRdb table, and some are missing; sequencing was by immunoSEQ multiplex PCR. There are some 100,000 clones in the sample; around 86% occur only once, and 2.2% lies in the top ten. A remark on this clone: Antigen specificity is unknown.

Unrecorded immune exposures were likely, despite nominal health at sampling. In germline, CDR1 is SEHNR, CDR2 FQNEAQ (reference sequence). The CDR3 runs 15 residues. Trimming removed 4 bases at V and 4 bases at J, with 14 bases between. Sequenced sample: PBMCs. This chain joins TRBV7-9 and TRBJ2-1; weak D call: TRBD2 (5 bases). The TCR was taken from a woman in her thirties in good health and CMV-seronegative. For the CDR3, the DNA is TGTGCCAGCAGCTATTTAGCGTTTTCTTACAATGAGCAGTTCTTC. It specifies CASSYLAFSYNEQFF.